This TCR beta chain was found in a study of CD8 T cells in Susac syndrome. Sequencing of TCR beta, carried out with a high-throughput approach, was applied to CD8+ and CD4+ T cells from the blood. Through negative isolation, CD4+ and CD8+ T cells were obtained, while TEMRA cells were enriched using FACS. Random hexamers served to reverse transcribe about 0.45 to 1 ug RNA. Multiplex PCR with immunoSEQ amplified the TCR beta CDR3 across 54 Vbeta and 13 Jbeta. TCRdb redid the calling of the immunoSEQ multiplex PCR reads with MiXCR, one entry per CDR3 protein. The sample consists of some 97,000 distinct CDR3 sequences, 95% of them appearing once. The V end lost 6 bases, the J end lost 8 bases, and 16 bases lay between the germline ends. This CDR3 region has 13 residues. Only one count was recorded for this clonotype. Its specificity is unknown. Whole-study findings and limits: TEMRA cells and active patients showed peak Susac CD8+ clonal expansion.

The rearrangement joins TRBV12-3 or TRBV12-4 to TRBJ1-2; the D is unclear. The receptor was isolated from a human donor with Susac syndrome. The specimen was CD8+ T cells from PBMCs. The DNA for the CDR3 is TGTGCCAGCAGGAGGAGTACCTTGAGGGGCTACACCTTC. Amino acids: CASRRSTLRGYTF.